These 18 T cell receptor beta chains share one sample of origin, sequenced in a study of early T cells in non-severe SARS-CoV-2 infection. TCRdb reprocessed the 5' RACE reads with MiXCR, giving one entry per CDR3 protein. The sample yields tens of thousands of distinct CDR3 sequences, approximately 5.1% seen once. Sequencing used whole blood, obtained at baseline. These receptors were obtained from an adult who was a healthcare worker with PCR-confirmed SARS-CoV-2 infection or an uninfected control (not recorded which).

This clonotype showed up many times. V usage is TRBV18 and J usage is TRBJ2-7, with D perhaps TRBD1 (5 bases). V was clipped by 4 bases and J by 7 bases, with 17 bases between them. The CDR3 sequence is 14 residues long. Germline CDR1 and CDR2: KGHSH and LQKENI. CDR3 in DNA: TGTGCCAGCTCACAAAACACAGGTTTGGGAGAGCAGTACGTC. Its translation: CASSQNTGLGEQYV.

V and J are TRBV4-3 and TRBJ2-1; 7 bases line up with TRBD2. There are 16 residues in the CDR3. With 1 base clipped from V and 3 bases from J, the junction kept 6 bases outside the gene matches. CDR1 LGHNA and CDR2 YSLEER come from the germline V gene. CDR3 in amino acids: CASSQGASGYYNEQFF. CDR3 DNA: TGCGCCAGCAGCCAAGGAGCTAGCGGCTACTACAATGAGCAGTTCTTC.

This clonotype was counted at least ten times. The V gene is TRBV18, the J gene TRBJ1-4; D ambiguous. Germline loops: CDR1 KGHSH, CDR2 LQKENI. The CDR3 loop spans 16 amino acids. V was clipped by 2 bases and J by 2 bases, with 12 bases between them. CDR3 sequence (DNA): TGTGCCAGCTCACCATTAACGGGTGCCACTAATGAAAAACTGTTTTTT. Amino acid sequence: CASSPLTGATNEKLFF.

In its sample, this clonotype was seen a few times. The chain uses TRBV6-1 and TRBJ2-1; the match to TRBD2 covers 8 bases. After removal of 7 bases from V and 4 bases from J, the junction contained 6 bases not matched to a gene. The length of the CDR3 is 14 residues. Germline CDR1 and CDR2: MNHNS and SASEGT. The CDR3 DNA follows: TGTGCCAGCATTAGAAGCGGGAGTTACAATGAGCAGTTCTTC. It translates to CASIRSGSYNEQFF.

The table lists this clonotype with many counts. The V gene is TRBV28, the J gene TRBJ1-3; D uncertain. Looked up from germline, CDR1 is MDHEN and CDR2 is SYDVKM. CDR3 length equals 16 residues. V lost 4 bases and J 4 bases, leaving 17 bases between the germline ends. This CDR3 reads CASSSTGIGYGNTIYF. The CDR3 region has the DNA TGTGCCAGCAGTTCCACGGGGATTGGGTACGGAAACACCATATATTTT.

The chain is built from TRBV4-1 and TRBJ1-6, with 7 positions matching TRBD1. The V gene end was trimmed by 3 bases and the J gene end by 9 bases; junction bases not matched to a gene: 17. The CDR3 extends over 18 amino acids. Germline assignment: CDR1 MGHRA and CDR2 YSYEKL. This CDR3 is CASSHLITGATGGSPLHF. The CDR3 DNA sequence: TGCGCCAGCAGCCACCTGATTACAGGGGCTACGGGTGGTTCACCCCTCCACTTT.

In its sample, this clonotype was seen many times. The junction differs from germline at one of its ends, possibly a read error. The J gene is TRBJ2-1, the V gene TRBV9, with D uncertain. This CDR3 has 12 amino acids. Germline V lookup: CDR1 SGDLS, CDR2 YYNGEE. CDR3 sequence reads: CASSANYDEQFF. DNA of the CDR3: TGTGCCAGCAGCGCAAACTACGATGAGCAGTTCTTC.

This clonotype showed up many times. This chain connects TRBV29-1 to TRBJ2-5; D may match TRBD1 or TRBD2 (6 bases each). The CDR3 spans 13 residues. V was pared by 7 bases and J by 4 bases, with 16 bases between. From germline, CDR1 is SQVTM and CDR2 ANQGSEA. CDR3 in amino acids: CSGEGGPSETQYF. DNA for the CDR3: TGCAGCGGGGAAGGGGGGCCCTCAGAGACCCAGTACTTC.

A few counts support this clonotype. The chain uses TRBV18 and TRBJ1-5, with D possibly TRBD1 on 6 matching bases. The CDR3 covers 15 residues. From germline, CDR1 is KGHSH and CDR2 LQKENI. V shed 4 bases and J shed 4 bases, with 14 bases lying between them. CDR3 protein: CASSLPGQHNQPQHF. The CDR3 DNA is TGTGCCAGCTCACTCCCTGGACAGCATAATCAGCCCCAGCATTTT.

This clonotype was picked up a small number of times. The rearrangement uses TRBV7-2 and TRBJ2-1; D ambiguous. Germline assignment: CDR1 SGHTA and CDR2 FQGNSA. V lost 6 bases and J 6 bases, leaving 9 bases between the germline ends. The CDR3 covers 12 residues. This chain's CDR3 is CASSQRVNEQFF. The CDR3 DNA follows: TGTGCCAGCAGTCAACGGGTCAATGAGCAGTTCTTC.

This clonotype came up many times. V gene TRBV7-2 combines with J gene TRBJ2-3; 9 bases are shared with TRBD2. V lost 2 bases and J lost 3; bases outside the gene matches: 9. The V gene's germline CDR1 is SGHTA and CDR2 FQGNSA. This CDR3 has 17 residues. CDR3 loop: CASSLMAGGPRTDTQYF. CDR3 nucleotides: TGTGCCAGCAGCTTAATGGCGGGAGGGCCGAGGACAGATACGCAGTATTTT.

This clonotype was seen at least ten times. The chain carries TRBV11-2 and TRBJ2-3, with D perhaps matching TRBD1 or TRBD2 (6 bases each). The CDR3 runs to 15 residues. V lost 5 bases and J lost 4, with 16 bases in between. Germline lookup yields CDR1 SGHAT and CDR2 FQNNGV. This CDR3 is CASSVTGTVADTQYF. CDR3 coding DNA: TGTGCCAGCAGCGTAACAGGGACTGTGGCAGATACGCAGTATTTT.

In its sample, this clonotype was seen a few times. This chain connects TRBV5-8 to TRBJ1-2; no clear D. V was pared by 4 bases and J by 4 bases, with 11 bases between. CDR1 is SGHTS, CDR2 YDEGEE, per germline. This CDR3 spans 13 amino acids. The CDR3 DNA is TGTGCCAGCAGCCCGACGGAATCCTATGGCTACACCTTC. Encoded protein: CASSPTESYGYTF.

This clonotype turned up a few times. Here the CDR3 reads CASSEEYSGGRIEEQFF. For the CDR3, the DNA is TGTGCCAGCAGTGAAGAGTACTCCGGGGGCCGAATCGAGGAGCAGTTCTTC. The chain uses TRBV6-1 and TRBJ2-1; either TRBD1 or TRBD2 may fit D (6 bases each). V was trimmed by 1 base and J by 10 bases, leaving 23 bases between them. The CDR3 loop spans 17 amino acids. CDR1 is MNHNS, CDR2 SASEGT, per germline.

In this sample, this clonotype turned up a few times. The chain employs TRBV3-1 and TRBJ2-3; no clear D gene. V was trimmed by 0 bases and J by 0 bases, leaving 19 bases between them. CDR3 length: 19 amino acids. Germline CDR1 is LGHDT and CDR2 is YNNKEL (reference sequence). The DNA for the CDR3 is TGTGCCAGCAGCCAAGATCGTTACGGACCCTGGATTAGCACAGATACGCAGTATTTT. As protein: CASSQDRYGPWISTDTQYF.

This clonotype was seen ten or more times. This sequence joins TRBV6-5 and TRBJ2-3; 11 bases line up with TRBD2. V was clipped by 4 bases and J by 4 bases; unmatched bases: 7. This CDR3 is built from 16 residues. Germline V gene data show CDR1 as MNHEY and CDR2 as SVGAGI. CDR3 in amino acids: CASSFRSGRAADTQYF. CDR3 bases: TGTGCCAGCAGTTTCCGTAGCGGGAGGGCCGCAGATACGCAGTATTTT.

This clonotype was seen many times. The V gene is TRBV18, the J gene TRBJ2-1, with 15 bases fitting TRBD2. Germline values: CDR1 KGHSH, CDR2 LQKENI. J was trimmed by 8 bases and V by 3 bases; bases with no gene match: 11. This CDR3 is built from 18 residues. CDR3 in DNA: TGTGCCAGCTCACCTTGGACTAGCGGGAGGGCAGGGGAAGATGAGCAGTTCTTC. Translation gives CASSPWTSGRAGEDEQFF.

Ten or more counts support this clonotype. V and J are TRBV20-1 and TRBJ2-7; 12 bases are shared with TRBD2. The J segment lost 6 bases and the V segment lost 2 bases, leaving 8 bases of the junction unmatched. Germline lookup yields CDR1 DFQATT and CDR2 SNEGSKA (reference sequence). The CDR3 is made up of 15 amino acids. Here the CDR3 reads CSARNAKLAGGEQYF. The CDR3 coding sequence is TGCAGTGCTAGAAACGCCAAACTAGCGGGAGGCGAGCAGTACTTC.